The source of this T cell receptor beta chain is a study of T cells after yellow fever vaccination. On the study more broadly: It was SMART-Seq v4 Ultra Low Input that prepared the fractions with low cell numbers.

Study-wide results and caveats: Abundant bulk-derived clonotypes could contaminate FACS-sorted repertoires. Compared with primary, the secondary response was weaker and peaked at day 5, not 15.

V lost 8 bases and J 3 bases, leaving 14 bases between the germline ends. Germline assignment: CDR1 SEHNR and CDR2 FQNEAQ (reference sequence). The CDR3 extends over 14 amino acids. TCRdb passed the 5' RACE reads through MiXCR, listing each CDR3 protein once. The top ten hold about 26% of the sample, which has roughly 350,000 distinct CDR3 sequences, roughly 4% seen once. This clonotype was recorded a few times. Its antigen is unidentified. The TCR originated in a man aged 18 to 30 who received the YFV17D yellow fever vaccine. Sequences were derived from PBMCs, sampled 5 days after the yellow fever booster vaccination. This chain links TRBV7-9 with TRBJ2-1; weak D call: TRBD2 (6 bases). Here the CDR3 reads CASLPGGIYNEQFF. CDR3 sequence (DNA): TGTGCCAGCCTGCCAGGAGGGATCTACAATGAGCAGTTCTTC.